This record looks at one T cell receptor beta chain sequence and its context. The antigen is unknown. This sample is part of a study of CD8 T cells in ankylosing spondylitis. TCRdb fed the 5' RACE reads into MiXCR, producing one record per CDR3 protein. The sample has hundreds of thousands of distinct CDR3 sequences, roughly 26% seen once. Germline V gene data show CDR1 as SGHNT and CDR2 as YYREEE (reference sequence). CDR3 length equals 13 residues. Germline trimming cut 0 bases from V and 14 bases from J; bases unmatched to any gene: 8. Study results and caveats: Characteristic of ankylosing spondylitis blood, it appeared, was a TCR beta motif comprising several highly homologous variants. Clones linked to disease were reported to show significant enrichment in matched ankylosing spondylitis synovial fluid. Earlier studies detected some motif variants in reactive arthritis synovial fluid and blood.

This TCR was sampled from a male donor with ankylosing spondylitis. The source material was blood, either unsorted or a sorted T cell fraction (not recorded which). V usage is TRBV5-4 and J usage is TRBJ2-1; 7 bases are a match to TRBD2. The DNA for the CDR3 is TGTGCCAGCAGCTTGGTGGCTAGCGGAGATAAGTTCTTC. Translation: CASSLVASGDKFF.